These T cell receptor beta chains were read from a single sample in a study of glioma-infiltrating T cells. Via MiXCR, TCRdb re-called the multiplex PCR reads, giving one row per CDR3 protein. The sample has approximately 110,000 distinct CDR3 sequences; roughly 24% are singletons. The specimen sequenced was glioma tissue, nonneoplastic brain tissue, or PBMCs (not recorded which). The source of these receptors is a human donor with low-grade glioma or glioblastoma, undergoing nonglioma brain surgery, or in good health (not recorded which). Both conserved end residues are part of each CDR3. Each record gives: J gene, clone size, V gene, D gene, CDR3 DNA, CDR3 protein. A D gene is named only where the DNA matches it firmly. The size field is filled for only some rows; it gives once, few, many or a size class.

TRBJ2-7 many TRBV4-3 . TGCGCCAGCAGCCAGGAACCCAACGAAAGGGGAATCTACGAGCAGTACTTC CASSQEPNERGIYEQYF
TRBJ2-5 many TRBV4-1 TRBD1 TGCGCCAGCAGCCGACAGGGACAGGGCAGGGACGAGACCCAGTACTTC CASSRQGQGRDETQYF
TRBJ2-1 many TRBV12-3/TRBV12-4 TRBD1 TGTGCCAGCAGCCCTCGGACAGGTGCGCTCGAGCAGTTCTTC CASSPRTGALEQFF
TRBJ2-5 . TRBV7-2 . TGTGCCAGCAGCTCCTTAGGCGGGATCTGTGGGGGGGAGACCCAGTACTTC CASSSLGGICGGETQYF
TRBJ2-2 many TRBV20-1 TRBD2 TGCAGTGCCGCGACTAGCGGGAGGGTCGGCGGGGAGCTGTTTTTT CSAATSGRVGGELFF
TRBJ2-4 few TRBV19 TRBD1 TGTGCCAGTAGTACCGGACAGGCCGAGCTAGTCAAAAACATTCAGTACTTC CASSTGQAELVKNIQYF
TRBJ2-3 . TRBV11-2 . TGTGCCAGCAGCTTAGGGCTAGCGATCAGCACAGATACGCAGTATTTT CASSLGLAISTDTQYF
TRBJ2-2 many TRBV18 . TGTGCCAGCTCACCACCAACACAGCCTCTTAGTACCGGGGAGCTGTTTTTT CASSPPTQPLSTGELFF
TRBJ1-2 many TRBV7-2 . TGTGCCAGCAGCCCCCGGAGGACCTCGAACTATGGCTACACCTTC CASSPRRTSNYGYTF
TRBJ2-3 many TRBV20-1 . TGCAGTGCTACTAGCGTGACTATGGTTGGCACAGATACGCAGTATTTT CSATSVTMVGTDTQYF
TRBJ1-2 many TRBV7-9 . TGTGCCAGCAGTCCACAGGGCTTTTCTAACTATGGCTACACCTTC CASSPQGFSNYGYTF
TRBJ2-7 many TRBV3-1 . TGTGCCAGCAGCCAAGGGATCCTAGCCTACGAGCAGTACTTC CASSQGILAYEQYF
TRBJ2-7 many TRBV4-3 . TGCGCCAGCAGCCAAGATGCAGAGTACGAGCAGTACTTC CASSQDAEYEQYF
TRBJ2-6 many TRBV28 . TGTGCCAGCAGACCCGAGGGAGCTGGGGCCAACGTCCTGACTTTC CASRPEGAGANVLTF
TRBJ2-7 many TRBV18 TRBD2 TGTGCCAGCTCACCTCGAACCGGGACTAGCGGCTACGAGCAGTACTTC CASSPRTGTSGYEQYF
TRBJ1-1 . TRBV3-1 . TGTGCCAGCAGCCGTCGAACAATGGGGACGGACGCAAACACTGAAGCTTTCTTT CASSRRTMGTDANTEAFF
TRBJ2-1 few TRBV5-1 TRBD2 TGCGCCAGCAGCCCACCGGGACTACCCTACAATGAGCAGTTCTTC CASSPPGLPYNEQFF
TRBJ2-3 . TRBV6-1 TRBD2 TGTGCCAGCAGACGATATTTCGACCTACTAGCGGGGATTACAGATACACAGTATTTT CASRRYFDLLAGITDTQYF
TRBJ2-3 few TRBV7-2 TRBD1 TGTGCCAGCAGCTTCAGGGACAGAAGCACAGATACGCAGTATTTT CASSFRDRSTDTQYF
TRBJ2-1 many TRBV7-8 TRBD2 TGTGCCAGCAGCTTGCAAGCCCTCCCCCAGACTAGCGGGCAGTTCTTC CASSLQALPQTSGQFF
TRBJ2-3 . TRBV18 . TGTGACAGCTCACCACCCGCGAATACGCAGTATTTT CDSSPPANTQYF
TRBJ2-3 many TRBV29-1 . TGCAGCGTTGATATAGGGTGGTCGGGAGCAGATACGCAGTATTTT CSVDIGWSGADTQYF
TRBJ2-7 . TRBV12-3/TRBV12-4 . TGTGCCAGCAGTTTTTCCCGGGGATACGAGCAGTACTTC CASSFSRGYEQYF
TRBJ2-1 . TRBV5-4 . TGTGCCAGCAGCCCCGGGACCCTTGAAAATGAGCAGTTCTTC CASSPGTLENEQFF
TRBJ2-7 . TRBV29-1 . TGCAGCGTTTCAGGCAGCGCCTACGAGCAGTACTTC CSVSGSAYEQYF
TRBJ1-5 few TRBV5-1 . TGCGCCAGCAGCTTAACAGGGTATAACAATCAGCCCCAGCATTTT CASSLTGYNNQPQHF
TRBJ2-7 large TRBV6-1 TRBD1 TGTGCCAGCAGCCTCGACAGGGGTACATACGAGCAGTACTTC CASSLDRGTYEQYF
TRBJ2-5 . TRBV4-3 TRBD2 TGCGCCAGCAGCCAAGATTTCGCTAGCGGGGGAGAGACCCAGTACTTC CASSQDFASGGETQYF
TRBJ2-7 many TRBV6-1 TRBD2 TGTGCCAGCCAGGCTAGCGGGAGGCCCGCCTTCTACGAGCAGTACTTC CASQASGRPAFYEQYF
TRBJ2-7 many TRBV6-1 . TGTGCCAGCAGTGAGCCGGGACAAGCACCCTACGAGCAGTACTTC CASSEPGQAPYEQYF
TRBJ2-2 many TRBV24-1 . TGTGCCACCAGTGATTCCCGGGATTTCCCCGGGGAGCTGTTTTTT CATSDSRDFPGELFF
TRBJ1-1 few TRBV9 . TGTGCCAGCAGCGTCGCAGGCGCTGAAGCTTTCTTT CASSVAGAEAFF
TRBJ2-5 . TRBV2 . TGTGCCAGCAGCGGCCAGGGGCAGGAGACCCCGTCCTTC CASSGQGQETPSF
TRBJ2-5 many TRBV6-1 TRBD2 TGTGCCAGCAGTCCCCCTTGGGGACTAGCGTATGGGGCCCAGTACTTC CASSPPWGLAYGAQYF
TRBJ2-1 many TRBV12-3/TRBV12-4 . TGTGCCAGCAGTTTCGACGGTGGTTTGGATGAGCAGTTCTTC CASSFDGGLDEQFF
TRBJ2-7 . TRBV7-9 . TGTGCCAGCAGCTTAGAGGTAGCGGTGCAGTACTTC CASSLEVAVQYF
TRBJ1-5 . TRBV19 . TGTGCCAGTAGTCGACGGGACGCACAAGGCGGCAATCAGCCCCAGCATTTT CASSRRDAQGGNQPQHF
TRBJ2-1 many TRBV25-1 . TGTGCCAGCAGTGAATGGAAAATGAAAGCCCGCGTAGAGCAGTTCTTC CASSEWKMKARVEQFF
TRBJ2-5 many TRBV6-4 . TGTGCCAGCCGTCAGTGGCTAGTTGGGGAGACCCAGTACTTC CASRQWLVGETQYF
TRBJ1-1 many TRBV2 . TGTGCCACCACCGCGGGGGTTGAGACTGAAGCTTTCTTT CATTAGVETEAFF
TRBJ2-3 many TRBV12-3/TRBV12-4 . TGTGCCAGCAGTTTACGGCAGGGGGGTAGCACAGATACGCAGTATTTT CASSLRQGGSTDTQYF
TRBJ2-1 many TRBV18 TRBD1 TGTGCCAGCTCACCCCGGGACAGGCCCAATGAGCAGTTCTTC CASSPRDRPNEQFF
TRBJ2-7 . TRBV19 . TGTGCCAGTACCGCTTACTGGGGGCCTCACTCCTACGAGCAGTACTTC CASTAYWGPHSYEQYF
TRBJ2-6 few TRBV20-1 . TGCAGTGCTACTGACAGCTCCGGGGCCAACGTCCTGACTTTC CSATDSSGANVLTF
TRBJ2-1 . TRBV2 TRBD2 TGTGCCAGCAGTGAATCAGATAGCGGGGCCTACAATGAGCAGTTCTTC CASSESDSGAYNEQFF